These 9 T cell receptor beta chains were all obtained from the same sample, sequenced in a study of shared clonotypes between healthy human individuals. Assay used: immunoSEQ multiplex PCR; TCRdb lists only in-frame clones, some missing. The table includes 400,000 to 500,000 clones, less than 80% detected once. The specimen was PBMCs. These TCRs come from a woman in her forties in good health. Some clones in this sample may be carry-over from other donors' samples.

CDR3 DNA: TGCAGCGTCTTAGCGGGCGCAGATACGCAGTATTTT. Encoded protein: CSVLAGADTQYF. The chain recombines TRBV29-1 with TRBJ2-3, with 7 bases identical to TRBD2. The CDR3 totals 12 residues. Per germline, CDR1 SQVTM and CDR2 ANQGSEA. V dropped 6 bases and J dropped 4; count of bases not matched to a gene: 4.

Notes on this clone: Given a far larger clone just one base away, this is likely a sequencing read error. V gene TRBV6-4 combines with J gene TRBJ2-1, with 9 bases fitting TRBD2. The CDR3 has 15 residues. Germline CDR1 is MRHNA and CDR2 is SNTAGT. Losses at the gene ends were 2 bases for V and 8 bases for J; bases not matched to a gene: 7. CDR3 residues: CASSDDAGGRDEQFF. CDR3 sequence (DNA): TGTGCCAGCAGTGACGACGCGGGAGGGCGGGATGAGCAGTTCTTC.

The chain links TRBV4-3 to TRBJ1-2; D is possibly TRBD1 (6 bases). The germline V gene encodes CDR1 LGHNA and CDR2 YSLEER. The CDR3 length is 17 residues. With 1 base removed from V and 1 base from J, the gap between germline ends came to 16 bases. The CDR3 DNA sequence: TGCGCCAGCAGCCAAGTGAAAGGAGAGGGGGTTAACTATGGCTACACCTTC. Its translation is CASSQVKGEGVNYGYTF.

For this clone: The likely explanation is a read error, given a far larger clone one base away. The V call is TRBV1, the J call TRBJ1-1; the table's D call, TRBD1, has no DNA check behind it. TRBV1 is a pseudogene segment. This CDR3 has 15 amino acids. CDR3 residues: CTSSQEDRENTEALF. CDR3 in DNA: TGCACCAGCAGCCAAGAAGACAGGGAGAACACTGAAGCTCTCTTT.

The V call is TRBV4-2, the J call TRBJ1-2, with D uncertain. The germline V gene encodes CDR1 LGHNA and CDR2 YNFKEQ. CDR3 length: 13 residues. Trimming left V 2 bases short and J 6 bases short, with 10 bases between. CDR3 sequence (DNA): TGTGCCAGCAGCCAATCGCAAGGAGATGGCTACACCTTC. Protein sequence: CASSQSQGDGYTF.

Many counts were recorded for this clone. The chain combines TRBV5-1 with TRBJ2-1; 7 bases line up with TRBD2. Germline assignment: CDR1 SGHRS and CDR2 YFSETQ. This CDR3 spans 14 amino acids. V dropped 1 base and J dropped 3; count of bases not matched to a gene: 1. Written as DNA, the CDR3 is TGCGCCAGCAGCTTGTCTAGCGGCTACAATGAGCAGTTCTTC. Translated: CASSLSSGYNEQFF.

A few counts support this clone. CDR3 region: CATSRGSDGVPQHF. In DNA form, the CDR3 reads TGTGCCACCAGCAGAGGGTCAGATGGTGTGCCCCAGCATTTT. V gene TRBV15 combines with J gene TRBJ1-5; D call uncertain. Germline CDR1 and CDR2: LNHNV and YYDKDF (reference sequence). The CDR3 extends over 14 amino acids. V was cut by 1 base and J by 9 bases, with 13 bases left in between.

A note on this clone: A much more abundant neighbour one base away suggests this may be a read error. This rearrangement joins TRBV25-1 to TRBJ2-6; possibly TRBD1 for D (5 bases). Per germline, CDR1 MGHDK and CDR2 SYGVNS. CDR3 length equals 13 residues. CDR3 loop: CASSVPGANALTF. CDR3 DNA sequence: TGTGCCAGCAGTGTACCTGGGGCCAACGCCCTGACTTTC. Using reference TRBV25-1 and TRBJ2-6 for the parts outside the CDR3, the full variable domain is EADIYQTPRYLVIGTGKKITLECSQTMGHDKMYWYQQDPGMELHLIHYSYGVNSTEKGDLSSESTVSRIRTEHFPLTLESARPSHTSQYLCASSVPGANALTFGAGSRLTVL.

V usage is TRBV5-5 and J usage is TRBJ2-2; D is unresolved. The CDR3 is 13 amino acids. Trimming took 0 bases from V and 5 from J, leaving 5 bases between them. Germline values: CDR1 SGHKS, CDR2 YYEKEE (reference sequence). DNA of the CDR3: TGTGCCAGCAGCTTGGGAGTTACCGGGGAGCTGTTTTTT. Protein sequence: CASSLGVTGELFF.